This T cell receptor (beta chain) comes out of a study of identical twins. Concerning this clonotype itself: Its antigen is currently unknown.

General study points: Analyses based on zero insertions could be partly confounded by invariant MAIT and iNKT cells. Cord blood beta clonotypes that were abundant carried fewer insertions, and memory repertoires showed no such trend.

Through template switching, a universal primer site was introduced, and the cDNA contained unique molecular identifiers. TCRdb used MiXCR to reprocess the 5' RACE reads, holding one entry per CDR3 protein. The sample lists fewer than 900,000 distinct CDR3 sequences; 20% to 25% were seen once. This same sample was also part of a study on T cells expressing NK-cell markers. This second report adds: Uncertainty persisted over the HCMV specificity of expanded NKG2C+ T cell clones.

The sample comprised PBMCs. The TCR originated in a woman aged 18-29 years in good health.

CDR3 in amino acids: CASSLVQRGGTDTQYF. As DNA, the CDR3 is TGTGCCAGCAGCTTAGTTCAGCGGGGGGGCACAGATACGCAGTATTTT. The chain uses TRBV7-6 and TRBJ2-3; 9 nucleotides agree with TRBD2. The V segment lost 1 base and the J segment 1 base; nucleotides outside the gene matches: 3. From germline, CDR1 is SGHVS and CDR2 FNYEAQ. The CDR3 is 16 residues long.